Reported below is one T cell receptor (beta chain). What it binds is not known. TCRdb reanalysed the reads using MiXCR and keeps one entry per CDR3 protein. In the table there are 830,000 or so distinct CDR3 sequences, 30% to 35% of which are singletons. The CDR3 is made up of 16 amino acids. V lost 5 bases and J 1 base, leaving 17 bases between the germline ends. CDR1 is MGHRA, CDR2 YSYEKL, per germline. This sample is part of a study of T cell repertoires in cytomegalovirus infection. Study conclusions and caveats: HLA-C-restricted CMV-specific TCR beta clonotypes prevailed in the ex vivo response. Carriage of CMV together with the relevant HLA was identifiable through cumulative public TCR beta family frequency.

The chain recombines TRBV4-1 with TRBJ2-5; unclear D gene. Sample: cultured CD8+ T cells from PBMCs, taken from culture after CMV antigen stimulation. This receptor was taken from a human donor in good health (CMV status not recorded). Some clones in this sample may be carry-over from other donors' samples. The CDR3 bases are TGCGCCAGCAGCTCTTCCGGAAGGGCAGCCCAAGAGACCCAGTACTTC. Protein product: CASSSSGRAAQETQYF.